This TCR beta chain was captured in a study of early T cells in non-severe SARS-CoV-2 infection. Across the study: The input, bulk RNA from unsorted whole blood, was sequenced, and chains were unpaired.

Whole-study findings and limits: CD4 and private specificities were missed by VDJdb matching, which favored anti-spike CD8 responses.

Germline-derived CDR1 and CDR2 are ENHRY and SYGVKD. The CDR3 sequence is 14 residues long. With 4 bases removed from V and 4 bases from J, the gap between germline ends came to 12 bases. Unique molecular identifiers tagged individual cDNA molecules. TCRdb re-called the 5' RACE reads with MiXCR, one entry per CDR3 protein. This table has 65,000 to 80,000 distinct CDR3 sequences, roughly 13% appearing once. As to this clonotype: The antigen is not known.

The sequenced sample was whole blood. This clonotype was obtained from an adult who was a healthcare worker with PCR-confirmed SARS-CoV-2 infection or an uninfected control (not recorded which). The rearrangement links TRBV10-3 to TRBJ2-3; D may be TRBD2 (6 bases). In nucleotides, the CDR3 is TGTGCCATCAGTGGGGGGGACTTGCCAGATACGCAGTATTTT. This gives the protein CAISGGDLPDTQYF.